This TCR beta chain comes out of a study of cytomegalovirus exposure and HLA in healthy donors. Vbeta (60) and Jbeta (13) primers were used in the PCR. Sequencing used immunoSEQ multiplex PCR; TCRdb keeps in-frame clones, though not all of them. The table has some 97,000 clones, 60% to 80% seen once. This clonotype was sampled from a woman aged 18-29 years in good health and CMV-seropositive. Sequencing was done on a sample of PBMCs.

CDR3 region: CASSSLPGQYQETQYF. CDR3 DNA: TGTGCCAGCAGTTCCCTCCCGGGACAGTACCAAGAGACCCAGTACTTC. The chain is built from TRBV27 and TRBJ2-5; 7 bases map to TRBD1. This CDR3 region has 16 residues. V was clipped by 4 bases and J by 0 bases; unmatched bases: 8. Germline CDR1 and CDR2: MNHEY and SMNVEV (reference sequence).